These T cell receptor beta chains were read from a single sample in a study of blood T cell repertoires in COVID-19. Method: immunoSEQ multiplex PCR; TCRdb's copy keeps in-frame clones and lacks some. The profile shows roughly 30,000 clones, approximately 81% of them singletons. The specimen sequenced was peripheral blood. The receptors derive from a woman aged 55-69 years with acute or convalescent COVID-19. CDR3s include the opening cysteine and the closing phenylalanine or tryptophan. A D gene is named only where the DNA matches it firmly. Expanded clones get a size class; other rows say once, few or many, or leave the size out.

j_call d_call v_call clone_size cdr3_length cdr3_aa cdr3_nt
TRBJ2-3 TRBD1 TRBV5-6 once 18 CASSLGEVGTGVTDTQYF TGTGCCAGCAGCTTGGGTGAGGTAGGGACAGGGGTTACAGATACGCAGTATTTT
TRBJ2-4 TRBD2 TRBV28 few 17 CASSGAGGGREGNIQYF TGTGCCAGCAGTGGGGCGGGCGGGGGGCGAGAAGGAAACATTCAGTACTTC
TRBJ1-3 TRBD1 TRBV7-9 NA 18 CASSPDRGIRFSGNTIYF TGTGCCAGCAGCCCCGACAGGGGAATAAGATTCTCTGGAAACACCATATATTTT
TRBJ1-6 NA TRBV10-2 NA 13 CASSRDLNSPLHF TGCGCCAGCAGCCGAGATTTGAATTCACCCCTCCACTTT
TRBJ1-2 TRBD1 TRBV6-1 NA 14 CASSDDRGHYGYTF TGTGCCAGCAGTGACGACAGGGGCCACTATGGCTACACCTTC
TRBJ2-2 NA TRBV7-2 NA 13 CASSLPLTGELFF TGTGCCAGCAGCTTACCTCTGACCGGGGAGCTGTTTTTT
TRBJ2-5 NA TRBV12-3/TRBV12-4 once 13 CASSLTGKETQYF TGTGCCAGCAGTTTAACGGGGAAAGAGACCCAGTACTTC
TRBJ1-5 NA TRBV27 NA 16 CASSPTWGVSNQPQHF TGTGCCAGCAGCCCAACCTGGGGGGTTAGCAATCAGCCCCAGCATTTT
TRBJ2-1 NA TRBV5-1 NA 16 CASSLELGQGGDEQFF TGCGCCAGCAGCTTGGAGCTAGGGCAGGGGGGCGATGAGCAGTTCTTC
TRBJ1-2 NA TRBV5-8 NA 13 CASSPDTYYGYTF TGTGCCAGCAGCCCAGACACTTACTATGGCTACACCTTC
TRBJ2-2 TRBD1 TRBV7-6 NA 14 CASSSDRGTGELFF TGTGCCAGCAGCTCAGACAGGGGCACCGGGGAGCTGTTTTTT
TRBJ2-4 NA TRBV19 NA 14 CASSLREWASIQYF TGTGCCAGTAGTTTAAGGGAGTGGGCAAGCATTCAGTACTTC
TRBJ2-7 NA TRBV5-1 NA 15 CASSLGQAGINEQYF TGCGCCAGCAGCTTGGGTCAGGCGGGGATTAACGAGCAGTACTTC
TRBJ1-6 NA TRBV11-3 NA 14 CASSLDSRGSPLHF TGTGCCAGCAGCTTAGATAGCAGGGGATCACCCCTCCACTTT
TRBJ2-5 TRBD2 TRBV7-8 NA 15 CASSSPAGGQETQYF TGTGCCAGCAGCTCCCCAGCGGGGGGGCAAGAGACCCAGTACTTC
TRBJ1-2 NA TRBV9 NA 12 CASSGDRGGYTF TGTGCCAGCAGCGGAGACAGAGGTGGCTACACCTTC
TRBJ1-1 NA TRBV21-1 NA 11 CASSVRVEAFF TGTGCCAGCAGCGTCCGGGTTGAAGCTTTCTTT
TRBJ2-3 NA TRBV30 NA 16 CAWRAPRDFSTDTQYF TGTGCCTGGAGAGCACCCCGGGACTTTAGCACAGATACGCAGTATTTT
TRBJ2-1 TRBD1 TRBV11-1 NA 16 CASTSPRDRGHNEQFF TGTGCCAGCACCTCCCCCCGGGACAGGGGTCACAATGAGCAGTTCTTC
TRBJ2-7 TRBD1 TRBV5-4 NA 16 CASSLAQGQGWNEQYF TGTGCCAGCAGCTTGGCCCAGGGACAGGGGTGGAACGAGCAGTACTTC
TRBJ2-3 NA TRBV5-4 NA 13 CAIRDSRKDTQYF TGTGCCATCCGGGACTCGCGAAAGGATACGCAGTATTTT
TRBJ2-7 TRBD1 TRBV4-2 NA 16 CASSHLTGGYSYEQYF TGTGCCAGCAGCCATCTAACAGGGGGATATTCGTACGAGCAGTACTTC
TRBJ2-7 NA TRBV7-9 NA 15 CASSLGEGPIGEQYF TGTGCCAGCAGCTTAGGTGAGGGTCCGATCGGAGAGCAGTACTTC
TRBJ1-4 TRBD1 TRBV5-4 NA 13 CASSMDRNEKLFF TGTGCCAGCAGCATGGACAGGAATGAAAAACTGTTTTTT
TRBJ2-1 NA TRBV11-3 NA 14 CASSLGNRDNEQFF TGTGCCAGCAGCTTGGGCAACAGGGACAATGAGCAGTTCTTC
TRBJ2-2 NA TRBV7-9 NA 15 CASRPGDSRMVELFF TGTGCCAGCAGACCGGGGGACAGCCGTATGGTGGAGCTGTTTTTT
TRBJ1-5 NA TRBV10-2 few 15 CASREDTYSNQPQHF TGCGCCAGCAGGGAGGACACTTATAGCAATCAGCCCCAGCATTTT
TRBJ2-3 NA TRBV11-3 once 12 CASSRGRDTQYF TGTGCCAGCAGCCGAGGGAGAGATACGCAGTATTTT
TRBJ1-1 TRBD1 TRBV6-6 NA 17 CASTRDGDRFMNTEAFF TGTGCCAGCACTCGGGATGGGGACAGATTTATGAACACTGAAGCTTTCTTT
TRBJ1-3 TRBD1 TRBV7-2 NA 18 CASSPNRGRRTSGNTIYF TGTGCCAGCAGTCCGAACAGGGGGCGCAGGACGTCTGGAAACACCATATATTTT